This T cell receptor beta chain came from a study of blood T cell repertoires in COVID-19 (dated by TCRdb to 2018 to 2021). The study in broad terms: Samples covering the acute and convalescent phases of COVID-19 were provided by collaborators in the United States, Italy and Spain. The prospective study material was composed of cDNA or gDNA derived from T cells, B-cell-depleted T cells, or PBMCs. The dataset comprised deeply sampled blood TCRbeta repertoires from subjects exposed to, actively infected with, or recovered from COVID-19. The repertoires were made available in a free public database intended to serve as a resource for research on the immune response to SARS-CoV-2. The samples were drawn from two sources: the first 160 participants of the ongoing ImmuneRACE study, and over 1,000 subjects contributed by 6 global collaborators. The sample metadata nearly always contained a de-identified subject ID, COVID-19 status, age in years and sex. Where available, HLA class I and class II types were obtained from metadata supplied by the sample provider rather than from assay-based typing.

To note about this clone: Its antigen is not yet known. Per-nucleotide qualities are absent, and no much larger clonotype sits a single base away.

The immunoSEQ Assay, a bias-controlled multiplex PCR, was used to amplify TCRbeta CDR3 regions from genomic DNA. In the authors' own workflow: Nucleated cell counts per sample were estimated from amplification of reference gene primers within the assay. Sequence reads were collapsed and filtered to measure the absolute abundance of every unique TCRbeta CDR3 rearrangement. For each sample, productive Simpson clonality was calculated as the square root of Simpson's diversity index across productive rearrangements. In TCRdb, the immuneACCESS table is reduced to in-frame sequences with V and J assigned. These tables do not hold every clone; where another copy was compared, an unresolved V gene accounts for under half, and the others remain unexplained. Clonal size and the V and J genes are those of that table, whereas D and trimming came from the DNA. Recorded for this sample are 250,000 or so clones; roughly 90% of them occurred a single time. The top ten hold about 2.1% of the sample.

The germline V gene sets CDR1 to MNHEY and CDR2 to SVGAGI. The V end loses 7 bases and the J end loses 4 bases, and a stretch of 16 bases separates them. From the cysteine up to the phenylalanine, the CDR3 has a length of 14 residues. Solely the CDR3 DNA is kept, with 42 bases framed from the first base. At one collaborating source in Seattle, patients were enrolled during active infection and were followed longitudinally through the course of disease. Collaborating institutions collected whole blood in K2EDTA tubes following their own protocols. For TCRbeta analysis, collaborators shipped samples as frozen whole blood, isolated PBMCs, or DNA extracted from either of those sample types. Broader findings and caveats from the paper: How much clinical and demographic metadata was included differed by source and by participant, and the metadata was provided uncurated.

This TCR was sampled from a woman in her sixties with COVID-19, enrolled during active disease. Sequencing was done on a sample of peripheral blood. The chain was built from TRBV6-5 and TRBJ1-1; TRBD1 could be the D gene, as 5 bases match. The DNA sequence is given as TGTGCCAGCATCCCCTCCATAACAGGCACTGAAGCTTTCTTT. This is translated as CASIPSITGTEAFF.